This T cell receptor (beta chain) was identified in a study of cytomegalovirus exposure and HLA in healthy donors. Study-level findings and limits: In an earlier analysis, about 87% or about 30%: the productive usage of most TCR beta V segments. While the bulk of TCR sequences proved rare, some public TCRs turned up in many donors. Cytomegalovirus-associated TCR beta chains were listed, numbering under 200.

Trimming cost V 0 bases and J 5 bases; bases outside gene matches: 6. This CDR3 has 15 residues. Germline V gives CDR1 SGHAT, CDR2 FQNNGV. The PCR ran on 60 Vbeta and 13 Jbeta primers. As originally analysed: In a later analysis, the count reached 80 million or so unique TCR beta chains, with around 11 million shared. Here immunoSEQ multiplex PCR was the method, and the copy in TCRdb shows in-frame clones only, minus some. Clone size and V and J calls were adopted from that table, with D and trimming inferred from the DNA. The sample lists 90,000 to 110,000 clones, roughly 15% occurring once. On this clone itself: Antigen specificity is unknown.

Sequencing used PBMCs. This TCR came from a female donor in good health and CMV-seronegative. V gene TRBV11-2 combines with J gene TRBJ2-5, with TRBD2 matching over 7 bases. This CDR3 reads CASSLEGTKTETQYF. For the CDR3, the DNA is TGTGCCAGCAGCTTAGAAGGGACTAAAACTGAGACCCAGTACTTC. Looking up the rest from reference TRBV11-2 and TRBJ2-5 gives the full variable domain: EAGVAQSPRYKIIEKRQSVAFWCNPISGHATLYWYQQILGQGPKLLIQFQNNGVVDDSQLPKDRFSAERLKGVDSTLKIQPAKLEDSAVYLCASSLEGTKTETQYFGPGTRLLVL.